Below are 32 T cell receptor beta chains sequenced from a single sample in a study of blood T cell repertoires in COVID-19 (dated by TCRdb to the early 2020s). The protocol used for the library was the immunoSEQ multiplex PCR assay. TCRdb's version of the immuneACCESS table is confined to in-frame rearrangements and falls short of the full clone set. An unresolved V gene accounts for under half of the shortfall where checked; the remainder is of unknown origin. The sample records over 60,000 clones, 70% to 80% of which are singletons. The top ten clonotypes cover roughly 22% of the sample. The sequencing sample was made of peripheral blood. These receptors all stem from a man older than 75 with active or convalescent COVID-19.

V and J are TRBV25-1 and TRBJ1-4; tentative D call: TRBD1 (6 bases). The germline V and J ends were trimmed by 2 bases and 8 bases, with 12 bases remaining between them. Germline CDR1 and CDR2: MGHDK and SYGVNS. The CDR3 runs 14 residues. This chain's CDR3 is CASSEGGAEEKLFF. The CDR3 DNA is TGTGCCAGCAGTGAAGGGGGGGCAGAGGAAAAACTGTTTTTT.

The chain has TRBV27 and TRBJ1-4, with 8 bases lining up with TRBD1. This CDR3 contains 15 residues. After removal of 4 bases from V and 7 bases from J, the junction contained 8 bases not matched to a gene. Germline V CDR1 and CDR2: MNHEY, SMNVEV (reference sequence). As DNA, the CDR3 is TGTGCCAGCAGTTCACTTCGGACAGGGATTGAAAAACTGTTTTTT. Encoded protein: CASSSLRTGIEKLFF.

This sequence joins TRBV6-5 and TRBJ2-2; 8 bases are shared with TRBD2. The CDR3 has 15 residues. CDR1 and CDR2 (germline): MNHEY, SVGAGI. V trimming: 6 bases; J trimming: 4 bases; junction bases outside the gene matches: 7. For the CDR3, the DNA is TGTGCCAGCAGCCAAGGACTAGCCGCCACCGGGGAGCTGTTTTTT. This encodes CASSQGLAATGELFF.

V usage is TRBV6-5 and J usage is TRBJ1-3; 7 bases are shared with TRBD1. The germline V gene has CDR1 MNHEY and CDR2 SVGAGI. Germline trimming cut 6 bases from V and 0 bases from J; bases unmatched to any gene: 5. This CDR3 is built from 15 residues. CDR3 protein: CASRKTGNSGNTIYF. The DNA for the CDR3 is TGTGCCAGCAGAAAGACAGGGAACTCTGGAAACACCATATATTTT.

The chain combines TRBV28 with TRBJ2-7, with a weak D call TRBD1 (5 bases). Per the germline V gene, CDR1 is MDHEN and CDR2 is SYDVKM. This CDR3 has 12 residues. The ends were cut back, 6 bases at V and 1 base at J, with 7 bases in the middle. The CDR3 DNA follows: TGTGCCAGCAGCAGGGATTCCTACGAGCAGTACTTC. This sequence encodes CASSRDSYEQYF.

V and J are TRBV9 and TRBJ1-2; 7 positions agree with TRBD1. The CDR3 runs 15 residues. Germline V lookup: CDR1 SGDLS, CDR2 YYNGEE. The ends lost 3 bases at V and 1 base at J; junction bases unmatched: 6. CDR3 loop: CASSATGQHNYGYTF. The CDR3 coding sequence is TGTGCCAGCAGCGCCACGGGACAGCATAACTATGGCTACACCTTC.

The rearrangement joins TRBV7-9 to TRBJ1-2; 12 nucleotides agree with TRBD1. J gave up 5 bases and V 3 bases, and 7 bases lay outside the gene matches. CDR1 is SEHNR and CDR2 is FQNEAQ in the germline V gene (reference sequence). The CDR3 loop spans 16 amino acids. Here the CDR3 DNA reads TGTGCCAGCAGCTTTGGGACAGGGGGCGAAGGGTATGGCTACACCTTC. Its translation is CASSFGTGGEGYGYTF.

The chain couples TRBV5-4 to TRBJ2-5; 9 positions match TRBD1. V trimming: 4 bases; J trimming: 5 bases; junction bases outside the gene matches: 6. The CDR3 is made up of 14 amino acids. Germline CDR1 reads SGHNT; CDR2 reads YYREEE (reference sequence). The CDR3 reads CASSRGQGDETQYF. CDR3 DNA sequence: TGTGCCAGCAGCCGGGGACAGGGAGATGAGACCCAGTACTTC.

The V and J genes are TRBV3-1 (or the pseudogene TRBV3-2) and TRBJ1-2; D is possibly TRBD1 (6 bases). The germline gives CDR1 LGHDT, CDR2 YNNKEL (reference sequence). Trimming cost V 1 base and J 4 bases, with 10 bases left between them. There are 14 residues in the CDR3. As DNA, the CDR3 is TGTGCCAGCAGCCAAGTCAGGGGAAGCTATGGCTACACCTTC. Residues: CASSQVRGSYGYTF.

The chain links TRBV5-5 to TRBJ1-2, with D unresolved. With 4 bases removed from V and 8 bases from J, the gap between germline ends came to 15 bases. CDR1 SGHKS and CDR2 YYEKEE come from the germline V gene (reference sequence). The CDR3 length is 13 residues. The CDR3 loop is CASSQDTVRGYTF. The CDR3 nucleotides are TGTGCCAGCAGCCAAGACACAGTGAGAGGCTACACCTTC.

The chain uses TRBV7-3 and TRBJ2-1, with 8 bases lining up with TRBD2. J gave up 4 bases and V 2 bases, and 4 bases lay outside the gene matches. Germline V gene sequence: CDR1 SGHTA, CDR2 FQGTGA. The CDR3 covers 15 residues. CDR3 nucleotides: TGTGCCAGCAGCTTAGATACTAGCGGTTACAATGAGCAGTTCTTC. The encoded protein is CASSLDTSGYNEQFF.

CDR3 in amino acids: CASSSQGWGEQFF. In DNA form, the CDR3 reads TGTGCCAGCAGCTCGCAGGGCTGGGGTGAGCAGTTCTTC. V usage is TRBV5-4 and J usage is TRBJ2-1; maybe TRBD1 (5 bases). Germline assignment: CDR1 SGHNT and CDR2 YYREEE (reference sequence). Trimming cost V 3 bases and J 9 bases, with 13 bases left between them. The CDR3 is 13 residues long.

This chain links TRBV4-2 with TRBJ2-1; the D gene is possibly TRBD1 (6 bases). Germline-derived CDR1 and CDR2 are LGHNA and YNFKEQ. The V end lost 4 bases, the J end lost 4 bases, and 17 bases lay between the germline ends. The CDR3 totals 16 residues. This CDR3 reads CASSPQGPAGYNEQFF. CDR3 nucleotide sequence: TGTGCCAGCAGCCCCCAGGGGCCGGCTGGTTACAATGAGCAGTTCTTC.

V usage is TRBV11-2 and J usage is TRBJ2-3, with 15 bases that match TRBD2. With V trimmed by 5 bases and J by 4 bases, 7 bases remained unmatched. Germline CDR1 is SGHAT and CDR2 is FQNNGV. The CDR3 is made up of 17 amino acids. The CDR3 sequence: CASSPGTSGGLSDTQYF. CDR3 bases: TGTGCCAGCAGCCCCGGGACTAGCGGGGGGTTATCAGATACGCAGTATTTT.

The chain joins TRBV7-6 to TRBJ2-5; D is unclear. Germline loops: CDR1 SGHVS, CDR2 FNYEAQ. Trimming stripped 4 bases from V and 4 bases from J, with 10 bases between. The CDR3 sequence is 13 residues long. CDR3 region: CASSSRSLETQYF. DNA for the CDR3: TGTGCCAGCAGCTCCCGTTCTTTAGAGACCCAGTACTTC.

This clone has more than one count but fewer than ten. This chain links TRBV18 with TRBJ1-1; 10 positions match TRBD1. V trimming: 5 bases; J trimming: 0 bases; junction bases outside the gene matches: 3. CDR3 size: 15 residues. Germline lookup yields CDR1 KGHSH and CDR2 LQKENI. CDR3 region: CASSGQGGMNTEAFF. The CDR3 DNA reads as TGTGCCAGCTCAGGACAGGGGGGAATGAACACTGAAGCTTTCTTT.

The J gene is TRBJ1-3, the V gene TRBV15, with unresolved D. The CDR3 is 15 amino acids. The V end was cut by 3 bases, the J end by 0 bases, with 9 bases between. Germline V gene lookup returns CDR1 LNHNV and CDR2 YYDKDF (reference sequence). The CDR3 DNA reads as TGTGCCACCAGCAGTAGTCCCAACTCTGGAAACACCATATATTTT. This translates into CATSSSPNSGNTIYF. Drawing the rest from reference TRBV15 and TRBJ1-3, the complete variable domain is DAMVIQNPRYQVTQFGKPVTLSCSQTLNHNVMYWYQQKSSQAPKLLFHYYDKDFNNEADTPDNFQSRRPNTSFCFLDIRSPGLGDTAMYLCATSSSPNSGNTIYFGEGSWLTVV.

The chain is built from TRBV13 and TRBJ1-5; no clear D gene. V was shortened by 5 bases and J by 3 bases, with 11 bases between the two germline ends. There are 14 residues in the CDR3. Germline CDR1 PRHDT, CDR2 FYEKMQ (reference sequence). CDR3 amino acids: CASSDSGNNQPQHF. For the CDR3, the DNA is TGTGCCAGCAGCGACTCGGGGAACAATCAGCCCCAGCATTTT.

The gene calls are TRBV28 and TRBJ2-3; 14 nucleotides align to TRBD2. CDR3 length: 16 residues. In germline, CDR1 is MDHEN, CDR2 SYDVKM. The V gene end was trimmed by 6 bases and the J gene end by 3 bases; junction bases not matched to a gene: 5. CDR3 bases: TGTGCCAGCAGCCCAGGGACTAGCGGGAGTACAGATACGCAGTATTTT. This sequence encodes CASSPGTSGSTDTQYF.

V is TRBV19 and J is TRBJ1-1, with D possibly being TRBD1 (6 bases). Germline values: CDR1 LNHDA, CDR2 SQIVND (reference sequence). The CDR3 runs 14 residues. Trimming removed 9 bases from V and 4 bases from J, with 18 bases in between. This CDR3 reads CASRGRRGGTEAFF. CDR3 nucleotide sequence: TGTGCCAGCCGGGGGCGGCGGGGGGGCACTGAAGCTTTCTTT.

This chain joins TRBV7-2 and TRBJ1-3; maybe TRBD1 (5 bases). CDR1 is SGHTA and CDR2 is FQGNSA in the germline V gene. The CDR3 runs to 17 residues. Trimming pared 2 bases from V and 0 bases from J, leaving 14 bases between. As DNA, the CDR3 is TGTGCCAGCAGCTTACGAGTGGGACTATCCTCTGGAAACACCATATATTTT. This translates into CASSLRVGLSSGNTIYF.

V usage is TRBV5-4 and J usage is TRBJ2-7; possible D gene TRBD2, 6 bases. The CDR3 spans 13 residues. V was cut by 4 bases and J by 9 bases, with 17 bases left in between. Germline loops: CDR1 SGHNT, CDR2 YYREEE (reference sequence). CDR3 in DNA: TGTGCCAGCAGCCACCCGGGGGAAGTTGGGCAGTACTTC. Its translation: CASSHPGEVGQYF.

There are many counts of this clone. The chain combines TRBV7-3 with TRBJ2-7; TRBD1 is a possible D gene (5 bases). Looked up from germline, CDR1 is SGHTA and CDR2 is FQGTGA. CDR3 length: 15 amino acids. Trimming pared 2 bases from V and 1 base from J, leaving 12 bases between. CDR3 protein: CASSLQPDTSYEQYF. CDR3 coding DNA: TGTGCCAGCAGCTTACAACCGGACACATCCTACGAGCAGTACTTC.

In DNA, the CDR3 is TGTGCCAGCAGCGGATTGGGACAGATTAACTATGGCTACACCTTC. Amino acids: CASSGLGQINYGYTF. This chain joins TRBV14 and TRBJ1-2; 7 nucleotides agree with TRBD1. J gave up 1 base and V 5 bases, and 7 bases lay outside the gene matches. Per the germline V gene, CDR1 is SGHDN and CDR2 is FVKESK. The CDR3 is 15 amino acids.

This clone was detected once. The CDR3 DNA reads TGTGCCAGCTCACCCCCGGGGAAACTAGCGGGAGCCTACGAGCAGTACTTC. Encoded protein: CASSPPGKLAGAYEQYF. This chain connects TRBV18 to TRBJ2-7, with 11 bases matching TRBD2. Trimming cost V 3 bases and J 2 bases; bases outside gene matches: 9. Germline values: CDR1 KGHSH, CDR2 LQKENI. The CDR3 runs 17 residues.

The gene calls are TRBV6-5 and TRBJ2-1; 8 bases map to TRBD2. Losses at the gene ends were 6 bases for V and 7 bases for J; bases not matched to a gene: 8. Germline assignment: CDR1 MNHEY and CDR2 SVGAGI. This CDR3 contains 14 residues. The CDR3 coding sequence is TGTGCCAGCAGCCTAGTAGCGGGGACAAATGAGCAGTTCTTC. Translating it yields CASSLVAGTNEQFF.

The table lists this clone with a count of one. The chain uses TRBV7-3 and TRBJ2-7, with 8 bases aligning to TRBD2. This CDR3 comprises 14 residues. CDR1 is SGHTA and CDR2 is FQGTGA in the germline V gene. With V trimmed by 5 bases and J by 6 bases, 9 bases remained unmatched. Here the CDR3 DNA reads TGTGCCAGCAGCATCGGGAGGGGGGAGGCCGAGCAGTACTTC. Residues: CASSIGRGEAEQYF.

CDR3 sequence (DNA): TGTGCCAGCAGTACCGGACTAGCGGGGGCCGAAGAGCAGTTCTTC. It translates to CASSTGLAGAEEQFF. The gene calls are TRBV2 and TRBJ2-1, with 13 bases fitting TRBD2. Trimming removed 5 bases from V and 10 bases from J; junction bases left unmatched: 8. The CDR3 totals 15 residues. Germline V gene data show CDR1 as SNHLY and CDR2 as FYNNEI. Variable domain in full (rest from reference TRBV2 and TRBJ2-1): EPEVTQTPSHQVTQMGQEVILRCVPISNHLYFYWYRQILGQKVEFLVSFYNNEISEKSEIFDDQFSVERPDGSNFTLKIRSTKLEDSAMYFCASSTGLAGAEEQFFGPGTRLTVL.

This clone was recorded only once. J is TRBJ2-7 and V is TRBV7-9, with 8 positions matching TRBD1. Looked up from germline, CDR1 is SEHNR and CDR2 is FQNEAQ (reference sequence). The CDR3 has 14 amino acids. V was clipped by 4 bases and J by 0 bases; unmatched bases: 2. The CDR3 nucleotides are TGTGCCAGCAGCTCTACAGGGGGCTCCTACGAGCAGTACTTC. It yields the protein CASSSTGGSYEQYF.

The chain uses TRBV10-1 and TRBJ1-1; D not resolved. The germline CDR1 and CDR2 sequences are WNHNN and SYGVQD (reference sequence). The CDR3 has 13 residues. Trimming took off 6 bases at V and 1 base at J, with 9 bases between the two ends. Here the CDR3 reads CASRRSQNTEAFF. DNA for the CDR3: TGCGCCAGCAGGAGAAGTCAGAACACTGAAGCTTTCTTT.

This clone was recorded a few times. The chain couples TRBV3-1 (or the pseudogene TRBV3-2) to TRBJ1-4, with D possibly being TRBD1 (5 bases). The CDR3 length is 13 residues. Germline V gene lookup returns CDR1 LGHDT and CDR2 YNNKEL (reference sequence). The ends were cut back, 4 bases at V and 14 bases at J, with 17 bases in the middle. Here the CDR3 DNA reads TGTGCCAGCAGCCTGGATTCCAGGGTCGAGCTGTTTTTT. Translation: CASSLDSRVELFF.

The chain is built from TRBV6-6 and TRBJ2-3, with D hard to call. Germline V lookup: CDR1 MNHNY, CDR2 SVGAGI (reference sequence). The CDR3 consists of 13 residues. Trimming removed 0 bases at V and 6 bases at J, with 7 bases between. The CDR3 bases are TGTGCCAGCAGTTACTCGTATCGGGATACGCAGTATTTT. It yields the protein CASSYSYRDTQYF.